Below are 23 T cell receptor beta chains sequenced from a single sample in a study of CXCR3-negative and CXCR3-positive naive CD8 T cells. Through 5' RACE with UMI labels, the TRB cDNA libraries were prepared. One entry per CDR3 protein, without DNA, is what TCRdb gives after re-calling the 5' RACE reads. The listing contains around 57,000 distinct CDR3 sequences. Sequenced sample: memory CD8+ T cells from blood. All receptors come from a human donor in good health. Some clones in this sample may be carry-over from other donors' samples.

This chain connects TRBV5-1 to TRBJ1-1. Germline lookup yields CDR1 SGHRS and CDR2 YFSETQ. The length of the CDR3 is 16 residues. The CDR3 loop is CASSLGFGERDTEAFF.

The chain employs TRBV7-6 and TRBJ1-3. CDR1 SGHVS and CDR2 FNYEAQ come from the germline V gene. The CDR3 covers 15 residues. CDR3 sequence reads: CASSLEPSSGNTIYF.

CDR3 sequence reads: CASSLASFSYEQYF. The V and J genes are TRBV11-2 and TRBJ2-7. Germline-derived CDR1 and CDR2 are SGHAT and FQNNGV. The CDR3 sequence is 14 residues long.

The CDR3 reads CSVDGTSVREQFF. V gene TRBV29-1 combines with J gene TRBJ2-1; TCRdb designates TRBD2, a call that cannot be tested without DNA. There are 13 residues in the CDR3. Germline-derived CDR1 and CDR2 are SQVTM and ANQGSEA.

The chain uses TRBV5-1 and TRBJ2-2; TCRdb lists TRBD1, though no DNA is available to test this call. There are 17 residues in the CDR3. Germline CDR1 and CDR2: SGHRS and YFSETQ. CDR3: CASSYPRGSAGTGELFF.

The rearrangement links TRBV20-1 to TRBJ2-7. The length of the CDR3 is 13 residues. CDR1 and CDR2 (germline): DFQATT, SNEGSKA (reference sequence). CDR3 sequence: CSARDPLTYEQYF.

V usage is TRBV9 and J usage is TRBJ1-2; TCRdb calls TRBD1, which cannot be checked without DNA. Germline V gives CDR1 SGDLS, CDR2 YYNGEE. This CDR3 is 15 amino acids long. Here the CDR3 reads CASSAYPTETYGYTF.

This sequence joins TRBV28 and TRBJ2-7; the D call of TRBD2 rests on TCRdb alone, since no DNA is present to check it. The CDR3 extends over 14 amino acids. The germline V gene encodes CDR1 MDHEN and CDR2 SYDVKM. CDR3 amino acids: CASNPRGLPYEQYF.

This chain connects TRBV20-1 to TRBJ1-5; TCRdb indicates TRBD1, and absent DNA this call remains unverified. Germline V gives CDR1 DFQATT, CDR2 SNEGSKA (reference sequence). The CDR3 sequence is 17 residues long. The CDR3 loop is CSALRDPEAGSNQPQHF.

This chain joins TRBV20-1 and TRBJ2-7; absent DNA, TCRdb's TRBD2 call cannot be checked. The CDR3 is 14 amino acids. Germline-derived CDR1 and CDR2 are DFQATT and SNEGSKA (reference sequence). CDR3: CSAGGLAEPYEQYF.

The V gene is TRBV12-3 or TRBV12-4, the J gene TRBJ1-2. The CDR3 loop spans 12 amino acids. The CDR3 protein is CASSSSGSGYTF.

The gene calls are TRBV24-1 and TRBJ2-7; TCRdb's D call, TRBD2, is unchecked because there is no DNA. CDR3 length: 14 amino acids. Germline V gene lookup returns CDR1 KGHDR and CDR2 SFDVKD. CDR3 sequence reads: CATSDLGPSYEQYF.

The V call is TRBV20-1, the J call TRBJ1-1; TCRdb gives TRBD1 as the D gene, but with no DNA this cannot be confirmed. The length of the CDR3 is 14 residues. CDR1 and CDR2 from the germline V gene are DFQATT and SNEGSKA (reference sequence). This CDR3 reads CSARPGQGHTEAFF.

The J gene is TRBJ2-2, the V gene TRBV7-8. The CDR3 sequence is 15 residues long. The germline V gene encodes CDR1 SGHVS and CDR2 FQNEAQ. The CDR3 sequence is CASSFSSMVAGELFF.

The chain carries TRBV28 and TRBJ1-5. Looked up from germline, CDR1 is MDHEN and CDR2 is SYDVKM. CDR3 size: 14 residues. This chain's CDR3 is CASSQWTANQPQHF.

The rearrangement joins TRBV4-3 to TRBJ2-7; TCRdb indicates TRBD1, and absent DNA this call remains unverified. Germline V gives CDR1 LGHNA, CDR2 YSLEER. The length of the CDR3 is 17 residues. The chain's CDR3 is CASSQESPGTGGHEQYF.

This chain's CDR3 is CASSLELDNRGYTF. This chain links TRBV7-9 with TRBJ1-2; TCRdb's D call of TRBD1 is untestable without DNA. The CDR3 contains 14 residues. Germline CDR1 is SEHNR and CDR2 is FQNEAQ (reference sequence).

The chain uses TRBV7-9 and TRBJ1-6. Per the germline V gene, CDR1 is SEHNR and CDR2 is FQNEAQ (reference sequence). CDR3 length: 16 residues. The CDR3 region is CASSQSRADFRSPLHF.

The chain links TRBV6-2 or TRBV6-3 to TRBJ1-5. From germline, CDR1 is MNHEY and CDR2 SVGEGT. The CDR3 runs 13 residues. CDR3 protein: CASGIVGNQPQHF.

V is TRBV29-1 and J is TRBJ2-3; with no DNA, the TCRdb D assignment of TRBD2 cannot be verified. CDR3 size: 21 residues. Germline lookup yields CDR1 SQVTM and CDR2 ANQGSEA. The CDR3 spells CSVGFFLAGLAGGTSADTQYF.

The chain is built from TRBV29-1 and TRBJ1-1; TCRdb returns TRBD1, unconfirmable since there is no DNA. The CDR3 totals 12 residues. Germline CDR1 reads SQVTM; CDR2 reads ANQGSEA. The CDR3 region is CSVEGMGLEAFF.

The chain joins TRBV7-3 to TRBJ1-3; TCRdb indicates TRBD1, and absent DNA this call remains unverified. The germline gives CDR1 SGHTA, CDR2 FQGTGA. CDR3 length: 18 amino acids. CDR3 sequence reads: CASSARLSDRACGNTIYF.

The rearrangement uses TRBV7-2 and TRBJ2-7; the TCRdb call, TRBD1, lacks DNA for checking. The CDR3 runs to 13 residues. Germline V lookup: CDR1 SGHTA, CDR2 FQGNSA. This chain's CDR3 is CASSLWTGYEQYF.